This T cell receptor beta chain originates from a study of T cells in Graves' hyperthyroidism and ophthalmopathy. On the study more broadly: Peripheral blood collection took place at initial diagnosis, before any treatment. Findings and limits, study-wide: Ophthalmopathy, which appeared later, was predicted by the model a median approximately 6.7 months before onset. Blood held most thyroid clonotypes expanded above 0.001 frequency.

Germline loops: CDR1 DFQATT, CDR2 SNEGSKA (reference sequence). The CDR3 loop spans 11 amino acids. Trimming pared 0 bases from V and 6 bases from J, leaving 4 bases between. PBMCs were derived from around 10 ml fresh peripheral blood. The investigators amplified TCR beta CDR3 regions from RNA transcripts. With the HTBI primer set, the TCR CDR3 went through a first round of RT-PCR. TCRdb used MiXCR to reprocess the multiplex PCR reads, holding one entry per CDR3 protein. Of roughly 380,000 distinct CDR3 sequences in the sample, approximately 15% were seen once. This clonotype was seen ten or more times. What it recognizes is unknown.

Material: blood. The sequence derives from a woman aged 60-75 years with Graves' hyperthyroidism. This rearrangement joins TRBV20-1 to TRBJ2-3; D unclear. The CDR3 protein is CSAREGDTQYF. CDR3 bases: TGCAGTGCTAGAGAGGGCGATACGCAGTATTTT.